This T cell receptor (beta chain) is drawn from a study of T cells after posttransplantation cyclophosphamide. This clone turned up a few times. Antigen: not known. J lost 3 bases, V lost 3 bases, and 4 bases had no gene match. This CDR3 comprises 15 residues. Germline CDR1 reads MRHNA; CDR2 reads SNTAGT. Notes on the study in general: Tissue-infiltrating T cells from skin or gut overlapped little with blood T cells. Recipient CMV seropositivity and CMV reactivation strongly tracked TRB clonality. Donor-recipient repertoire similarity was low at 1-2 months, rising over year one.

The related graft donor's blood sample was taken on the day of bone marrow donation. Produced via immunoSEQ multiplex PCR; TCRdb's table is partial and in-frame only. The data show 30,000 to 45,000 clones, with none appearing a single time. The receptor was isolated from a girl aged 5-17 years in good health, CMV-negative, and a related stem cell transplant donor. The sequenced sample consisted of PBMCs. This chain joins TRBV6-4 and TRBJ2-3; 9 bases agree with TRBD2. CDR3 sequence: CASSEGRGGTDTQYF. CDR3 nucleotides: TGTGCCAGCAGTGAGGGGCGGGGGGGAACAGATACGCAGTATTTT.